These T cell receptor beta chains were read from a single sample in a study of cytomegalovirus exposure and HLA in healthy donors. Using immunoSEQ multiplex PCR, the repertoire was profiled, and TCRdb retains in-frame clones only, with some absent. The table records about 360,000 clones, approximately 90% of them present only once. Sample: PBMCs. The receptors originated from a woman between 18 and 29 years old in good health and CMV-seronegative. CDR3s include the opening cysteine and the closing phenylalanine or tryptophan. The D gene is left open where the match is weak. Clone size is shown for a subset of rows, as once, few, many or a class of expanded clone.

d_gene: NA; j_gene: TRBJ2-1; len: 14; v_gene: TRBV7-9; abundance: NA; CDR3aa: CASSLVSSYNEQFF; CDR3nt: TGTGCCAGCAGCTTAGTGAGCTCCTACAATGAGCAGTTCTTC
d_gene: NA; j_gene: TRBJ2-5; len: 14; v_gene: TRBV27; abundance: NA; CDR3aa: CASRNWTDQETQYF; CDR3nt: TGTGCCAGTAGAAATTGGACAGATCAAGAGACCCAGTACTTC
d_gene: NA; j_gene: TRBJ2-7; len: 15; v_gene: TRBV28; abundance: NA; CDR3aa: CASSSSGDPSYEQYF; CDR3nt: TGTGCCAGCAGTTCTTCAGGGGACCCATCCTACGAGCAGTACTTC
d_gene: NA; j_gene: TRBJ2-3; len: 15; v_gene: TRBV6-5; abundance: NA; CDR3aa: CASSSSRGYTDTQYF; CDR3nt: TGTGCCAGCAGTTCTAGCCGAGGGTACACAGATACGCAGTATTTT
d_gene: NA; j_gene: TRBJ2-7; len: 14; v_gene: TRBV27; abundance: NA; CDR3aa: CASSPLGLRLEQYF; CDR3nt: TGTGCCAGCAGTCCATTGGGGTTGAGACTAGAGCAGTACTTC
d_gene: TRBD1; j_gene: TRBJ1-1; len: 16; v_gene: TRBV19; abundance: NA; CDR3aa: CASTLNRGLLNTEAFF; CDR3nt: TGTGCCAGTACCCTAAACAGGGGGCTCCTGAACACTGAAGCTTTCTTT
d_gene: NA; j_gene: TRBJ1-3; len: 15; v_gene: TRBV4-2; abundance: once; CDR3aa: CASSQDRASGNTIYF; CDR3nt: TGTGCCAGCAGCCAAGACAGGGCCTCTGGAAACACCATATATTTT
d_gene: NA; j_gene: TRBJ1-1; len: 14; v_gene: TRBV27; abundance: NA; CDR3aa: CASSLEGGWTEAFF; CDR3nt: TGTGCCAGCAGTTTGGAGGGAGGGTGGACTGAAGCTTTCTTT
d_gene: NA; j_gene: TRBJ1-4; len: 11; v_gene: TRBV6-1; abundance: many; CDR3aa: CASVSGEKLFF; CDR3nt: TGTGCCAGCGTCTCCGGGGAAAAACTGTTTTTT
d_gene: TRBD2; j_gene: TRBJ2-3; len: 15; v_gene: TRBV7-7; abundance: NA; CDR3aa: CASSLARGGIHTQYF; CDR3nt: TGTGCCAGCAGCTTAGCGCGGGGGGGCATACATACGCAGTATTTT
d_gene: NA; j_gene: TRBJ2-1; len: 13; v_gene: TRBV27; abundance: NA; CDR3aa: CASSYRFGYEQFF; CDR3nt: TGTGCCAGCAGTTACCGGTTCGGGTATGAGCAGTTCTTC
d_gene: TRBD2; j_gene: TRBJ2-1; len: 16; v_gene: TRBV4-1; abundance: NA; CDR3aa: CASSQGGGRSHNEQFF; CDR3nt: TGCGCCAGCAGCCAAGGGGGCGGGAGGTCCCACAATGAGCAGTTCTTC
d_gene: NA; j_gene: TRBJ1-1; len: 13; v_gene: TRBV12-5; abundance: NA; CDR3aa: CASASSGGSEAFF; CDR3nt: TGTGCTAGTGCCTCCTCGGGGGGGAGTGAAGCTTTCTTT
d_gene: NA; j_gene: TRBJ2-3; len: 14; v_gene: TRBV13; abundance: NA; CDR3aa: CASSLGGEVDTQYF; CDR3nt: TGTGCCAGCAGCTTAGGAGGGGAGGTGGATACGCAGTATTTT
d_gene: TRBD1; j_gene: TRBJ1-1; len: 15; v_gene: TRBV6-5; abundance: NA; CDR3aa: CASSPRGTGVTEAFF; CDR3nt: TGTGCCAGCAGCCCCCGCGGGACAGGGGTCACTGAAGCTTTCTTT
d_gene: TRBD1; j_gene: TRBJ2-1; len: 17; v_gene: TRBV5-4; abundance: NA; CDR3aa: CASSVVPGQTSYNEQFF; CDR3nt: TGTGCCAGCAGCGTAGTACCGGGACAGACGTCCTACAATGAGCAGTTCTTC
d_gene: NA; j_gene: TRBJ2-7; len: 16; v_gene: TRBV7-2; abundance: NA; CDR3aa: CASSTPTQGRGYEQYF; CDR3nt: TGTGCCAGCAGCACACCTACCCAGGGGAGGGGCTACGAGCAGTACTTC
d_gene: NA; j_gene: TRBJ2-2; len: 12; v_gene: TRBV12-5; abundance: NA; CDR3aa: CASGRDTGELFF; CDR3nt: TGTGCTAGTGGTCGTGACACCGGGGAGCTGTTTTTT
d_gene: NA; j_gene: TRBJ2-5; len: 13; v_gene: TRBV6-5; abundance: NA; CDR3aa: CASSEQGMGTQYF; CDR3nt: TGTGCCAGCAGTGAACAGGGCATGGGGACCCAGTACTTC
d_gene: TRBD1; j_gene: TRBJ1-1; len: 14; v_gene: TRBV19; abundance: NA; CDR3aa: CASSPPGQFTEAFF; CDR3nt: TGTGCCAGTAGTCCCCCGGGACAGTTCACTGAAGCTTTCTTT
d_gene: TRBD1; j_gene: TRBJ1-2; len: 14; v_gene: TRBV9; abundance: NA; CDR3aa: CASSGRDRGYGYTF; CDR3nt: TGTGCCAGCAGCGGCCGGGACAGGGGCTATGGCTACACCTTC
d_gene: TRBD2; j_gene: TRBJ2-3; len: 17; v_gene: TRBV5-4; abundance: NA; CDR3aa: CASSSRLAVGLGNTQYF; CDR3nt: TGTGCCAGCAGCTCGAGACTAGCGGTAGGATTGGGAAATACGCAGTATTTT
d_gene: TRBD1; j_gene: TRBJ1-1; len: 17; v_gene: TRBV11-3; abundance: NA; CDR3aa: CASTFRGGTGTNTEAFF; CDR3nt: TGTGCCAGCACCTTTAGGGGAGGGACAGGGACGAACACTGAAGCTTTCTTT
d_gene: NA; j_gene: TRBJ2-2; len: 15; v_gene: TRBV2; abundance: NA; CDR3aa: CASSEVGAHQGELFF; CDR3nt: TGTGCCAGCAGTGAAGTGGGGGCCCATCAGGGGGAGCTGTTTTTT
d_gene: NA; j_gene: TRBJ2-6; len: 18; v_gene: TRBV27; abundance: NA; CDR3aa: CASSLWAGSPSGANVLTF; CDR3nt: TGTGCCAGCAGTTTATGGGCAGGGTCCCCCTCTGGGGCCAACGTCCTGACTTTC
d_gene: TRBD1; j_gene: TRBJ1-2; len: 14; v_gene: TRBV10-2; abundance: NA; CDR3aa: CASSEGQGRHGYTF; CDR3nt: TGCGCCAGCAGTGAGGGACAGGGGCGTCATGGCTACACCTTC
d_gene: NA; j_gene: TRBJ1-2; len: 13; v_gene: TRBV6-1; abundance: NA; CDR3aa: CASTKNPLGGYTF; CDR3nt: TGTGCCAGCACTAAGAACCCCCTAGGAGGCTACACCTTC
d_gene: NA; j_gene: TRBJ1-1; len: 11; v_gene: TRBV11-2; abundance: NA; CDR3aa: CASSLAQVAFF; CDR3nt: TGTGCCAGCAGCTTAGCGCAGGTAGCTTTCTTT
d_gene: NA; j_gene: TRBJ1-2; len: 15; v_gene: TRBV6-6; abundance: NA; CDR3aa: CASRARQKTNYGYTF; CDR3nt: TGTGCCAGCAGAGCCCGACAGAAGACTAACTATGGCTACACCTTC
d_gene: TRBD1; j_gene: TRBJ1-2; len: 13; v_gene: TRBV6-5; abundance: NA; CDR3aa: CASSYHDRGGYTF; CDR3nt: TGTGCCAGCAGTTACCATGACAGGGGGGGCTACACCTTC
d_gene: TRBD2; j_gene: TRBJ2-3; len: 16; v_gene: TRBV9; abundance: NA; CDR3aa: CASSVGRGGRADTQYF; CDR3nt: TGTGCCAGCAGCGTAGGACGGGGGGGCCGCGCAGATACGCAGTATTTT
d_gene: NA; j_gene: TRBJ2-7; len: 17; v_gene: TRBV9; abundance: once; CDR3aa: CASSVGWTATNTDEQYF; CDR3nt: TGTGCCAGCAGCGTGGGGTGGACAGCCACTAATACGGACGAGCAGTACTTC
d_gene: NA; j_gene: TRBJ2-3; len: 12; v_gene: TRBV11-3; abundance: NA; CDR3aa: CASSLSGDTQYF; CDR3nt: TGTGCCAGCAGCTTATCCGGTGATACGCAGTATTTT
d_gene: NA; j_gene: TRBJ2-7; len: 17; v_gene: TRBV7-9; abundance: NA; CDR3aa: CASSFYRDTPFLGEQYF; CDR3nt: TGTGCCAGCAGCTTTTACAGGGATACCCCCTTTCTAGGCGAGCAGTACTTC
d_gene: TRBD1; j_gene: TRBJ2-7; len: 16; v_gene: TRBV5-1; abundance: once; CDR3aa: CASSLAAQGIGYEQYF; CDR3nt: TGCGCCAGCAGCTTAGCCGCACAGGGGATCGGGTACGAGCAGTACTTC
d_gene: NA; j_gene: TRBJ2-3; len: 15; v_gene: TRBV28; abundance: NA; CDR3aa: CASTTLTGSSDTQYF; CDR3nt: TGTGCCAGCACTACCCTTACAGGGTCCTCAGATACGCAGTATTTT
d_gene: TRBD2; j_gene: TRBJ2-5; len: 14; v_gene: TRBV6-5; abundance: NA; CDR3aa: CASSYFGGQETQYF; CDR3nt: TGTGCCAGCAGTTACTTCGGGGGGCAAGAGACCCAGTACTTC
d_gene: NA; j_gene: TRBJ2-7; len: 15; v_gene: TRBV6-5; abundance: NA; CDR3aa: CASSYGGASSYEQYF; CDR3nt: TGTGCCAGCAGTTACGGGGGGGCAAGCTCCTACGAGCAGTACTTC
d_gene: NA; j_gene: TRBJ2-2; len: 15; v_gene: TRBV5-4; abundance: NA; CDR3aa: CASSRTRTDTGELFF; CDR3nt: TGTGCCAGCAGCCGGACCAGGACTGACACCGGGGAGCTGTTTTTT
d_gene: TRBD2; j_gene: TRBJ2-7; len: 14; v_gene: TRBV10-1; abundance: NA; CDR3aa: CASSEPGGPYEQYF; CDR3nt: TGCGCCAGCAGTGAACCGGGAGGGCCCTACGAGCAGTACTTC
d_gene: TRBD1; j_gene: TRBJ1-1; len: 15; v_gene: TRBV6-1; abundance: NA; CDR3aa: CASSEIPTGTSEAFF; CDR3nt: TGTGCCAGCAGTGAAATCCCGACAGGGACATCTGAAGCTTTCTTT
d_gene: NA; j_gene: TRBJ2-1; len: 14; v_gene: TRBV28; abundance: NA; CDR3aa: CASSLGPHGYEQFF; CDR3nt: TGTGCCAGCAGTTTAGGTCCACATGGCTATGAGCAGTTCTTC
d_gene: TRBD1; j_gene: TRBJ2-7; len: 16; v_gene: TRBV28; abundance: NA; CDR3aa: CASSSNGTVLPHEQYF; CDR3nt: TGTGCCAGCAGTTCCAACGGGACAGTTTTACCCCACGAGCAGTACTTC
d_gene: TRBD1; j_gene: TRBJ1-2; len: 16; v_gene: TRBV18; abundance: NA; CDR3aa: CASSPPLGTGHYGYTF; CDR3nt: TGTGCCAGCTCACCACCTCTCGGGACAGGGCACTATGGCTACACCTTC
d_gene: TRBD1; j_gene: TRBJ1-1; len: 15; v_gene: TRBV7-9; abundance: NA; CDR3aa: CASSFNGQGLPEAFF; CDR3nt: TGTGCCAGCAGCTTTAACGGACAGGGGCTACCTGAAGCTTTCTTT
d_gene: NA; j_gene: TRBJ2-3; len: 15; v_gene: TRBV6-1; abundance: NA; CDR3aa: CASRKWGGDTDTQYF; CDR3nt: TGTGCCAGCAGGAAATGGGGGGGCGACACAGATACGCAGTATTTT
d_gene: NA; j_gene: TRBJ2-7; len: 13; v_gene: TRBV29-1; abundance: NA; CDR3aa: CSVVGGRSYEQYF; CDR3nt: TGCAGCGTTGTCGGGGGACGGTCCTACGAGCAGTACTTC
d_gene: TRBD1; j_gene: TRBJ2-5; len: 13; v_gene: TRBV29-1; abundance: NA; CDR3aa: CSAWDRFQETQYF; CDR3nt: TGCAGCGCCTGGGACAGATTCCAAGAGACCCAGTACTTC
d_gene: NA; j_gene: TRBJ1-1; len: 14; v_gene: TRBV4-1; abundance: NA; CDR3aa: CASSQPPGIQQAFF; CDR3nt: TGCGCCAGCAGCCAACCTCCCGGGATCCAGCAAGCTTTCTTT
d_gene: NA; j_gene: TRBJ2-1; len: 12; v_gene: TRBV29-1; abundance: NA; CDR3aa: CSAGGLYNEQFF; CDR3nt: TGCAGCGCTGGCGGACTATACAATGAGCAGTTCTTC
d_gene: TRBD1; j_gene: TRBJ1-6; len: 17; v_gene: TRBV18; abundance: NA; CDR3aa: CASSPPYSGTGRSPLHF; CDR3nt: TGTGCCAGCTCACCCCCTTACTCCGGGACAGGGAGGTCACCCCTCCACTTT
d_gene: NA; j_gene: TRBJ2-3; len: 17; v_gene: TRBV5-1; abundance: NA; CDR3aa: CASSLIGILKSTDTQYF; CDR3nt: TGCGCCAGCAGCTTGATTGGAATACTAAAAAGCACAGATACGCAGTATTTT
d_gene: NA; j_gene: TRBJ2-7; len: 12; v_gene: TRBV29-1; abundance: few; CDR3aa: CSVVPTGYEQYF; CDR3nt: TGCAGCGTTGTACCCACCGGGTACGAGCAGTACTTC
d_gene: TRBD2; j_gene: TRBJ2-7; len: 16; v_gene: TRBV18; abundance: NA; CDR3aa: CASSPQGGRQLFEQYF; CDR3nt: TGTGCCAGCTCACCCCAGGGCGGGAGGCAATTGTTCGAGCAGTACTTC
d_gene: NA; j_gene: TRBJ2-1; len: 10; v_gene: TRBV29-1; abundance: NA; CDR3aa: CSTANNEQFF; CDR3nt: TGCAGCACTGCTAACAATGAGCAGTTCTTC
d_gene: TRBD1; j_gene: TRBJ1-1; len: 15; v_gene: TRBV27; abundance: NA; CDR3aa: CASSARTGGNTEAFF; CDR3nt: TGTGCCAGCAGTGCCCGGACAGGGGGGAACACTGAAGCTTTCTTT
d_gene: TRBD2; j_gene: TRBJ2-1; len: 13; v_gene: TRBV27; abundance: NA; CDR3aa: CASSFSGRNEQFF; CDR3nt: TGTGCCAGCAGTTTTAGCGGGCGGAATGAGCAGTTCTTC
d_gene: NA; j_gene: TRBJ1-1; len: 14; v_gene: TRBV14; abundance: NA; CDR3aa: CASSPTALNTEAFF; CDR3nt: TGTGCCAGCAGCCCTACAGCTTTGAACACTGAAGCTTTCTTT
d_gene: TRBD2; j_gene: TRBJ2-1; len: 14; v_gene: TRBV5-1; abundance: NA; CDR3aa: CASRTSGRYNEQFF; CDR3nt: TGCGCCAGCAGGACTAGCGGGCGCTACAATGAGCAGTTCTTC